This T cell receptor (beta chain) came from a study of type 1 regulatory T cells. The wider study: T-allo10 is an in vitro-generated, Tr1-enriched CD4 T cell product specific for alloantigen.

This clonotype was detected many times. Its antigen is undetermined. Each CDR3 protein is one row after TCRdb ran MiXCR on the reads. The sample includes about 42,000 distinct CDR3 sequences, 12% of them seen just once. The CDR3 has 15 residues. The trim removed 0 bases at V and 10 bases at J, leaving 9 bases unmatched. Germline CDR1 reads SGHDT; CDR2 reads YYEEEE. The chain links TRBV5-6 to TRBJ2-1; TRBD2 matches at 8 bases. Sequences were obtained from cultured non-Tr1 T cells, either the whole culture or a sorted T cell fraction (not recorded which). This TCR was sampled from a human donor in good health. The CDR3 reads CASSLDLGRAREQFF. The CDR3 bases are TGTGCCAGCAGCTTGGATCTCGGGAGGGCAAGAGAGCAGTTCTTC. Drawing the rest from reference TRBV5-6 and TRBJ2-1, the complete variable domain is DAGVTQSPTHLIKTRGQQVTLRCSPKSGHDTVSWYQQALGQGPQFIFQYYEEEERQRGNFPDRFSGHQFPNYSSELNVNALLLGDSALYLCASSLDLGRAREQFFGPGTRLTVL.